This T cell receptor beta chain was recorded in a study of metastatic and nonmetastatic thyroid tumors. At the level of the study: Repertoires of blood and of tissue (tumor or nodule) from malignant and benign thyroid patients were compared.

Before thyroid surgery, none of the patients had received any treatment. V dropped 5 bases and J dropped 3 bases, with 17 bases sitting between them. From germline, CDR1 is KGHDR and CDR2 SFDVKD. The CDR3 consists of 16 residues. As handled by the study authors: The study took CDR3 differences across clinicopathological groups and made a distant-metastasis classifier for papillary thyroid cancer from them. TCRdb re-called clones from the PCR reads using MiXCR. The V and J calls and clone size are TCRdb's, not the authors'. The table includes roughly 25,000 clones, around 14% detected once. Study results and limitations: Malignant thyroid tumors reportedly exceeded benign nodules significantly in TCR beta diversity, with the difference appearing in blood and tumor.

In its sample, this clone was seen a few times. Its matching antigen is unknown. The sample taken for sequencing was blood. The chain combines TRBV24-1 with TRBJ2-3; maybe TRBD2 (5 bases). This receptor was obtained from a female donor with papillary thyroid cancer or a benign thyroid nodule (not recorded which). Some clones in this sample may be carry-over from other donors' samples. This CDR3 is CATSGASSWRTDTQYF. CDR3 bases: TGTGCCACCAGTGGAGCCTCTAGCTGGAGAACAGATACGCAGTATTTT.